The 25 T cell receptor beta chains below all came from one sample that was sequenced in a study of siplizumab effects on memory and regulatory T cells. This table comes from immunoSEQ multiplex PCR, and its TCRdb copy is limited to in-frame clones, with some not included. The data contain roughly 100,000 clones, roughly nine tenths of them seen just once; the ten biggest clones take up 0.85% to 1.3%. The sequencing input was CD4+ T cells sorted from blood. These TCRs come from a human donor in good health.

The J gene is TRBJ2-5, the V gene TRBV15; the match to TRBD1 covers 10 bases. This CDR3 has 14 amino acids. The trim removed 2 bases at V and 8 bases at J, leaving 5 bases unmatched. Looked up from germline, CDR1 is LNHNV and CDR2 is YYDKDF (reference sequence). CDR3 amino acids: CATSRLTGGNTQYF. The CDR3 DNA follows: TGTGCCACCAGCAGACTGACAGGGGGCAATACCCAGTACTTC.

This chain uses TRBV12-5 with TRBJ1-1; no clear D gene. Germline V gives CDR1 LGHNT, CDR2 FRNRAP. Trimming cost V 5 bases and J 0 bases, with 13 bases left between them. This CDR3 contains 15 residues. As DNA, the CDR3 is TGTGCTAGTGGTGCAAACTCTGGGGTGAACACTGAAGCTTTCTTT. Translated: CASGANSGVNTEAFF.

The J gene is TRBJ2-7, the V gene TRBV28; D unresolved. Trimming left V 5 bases short and J 1 base short, with 15 bases between. The CDR3 is made up of 15 amino acids. Germline CDR1 is MDHEN and CDR2 is SYDVKM. In nucleotides, the CDR3 is TGTGCCAGCAGTCCTCATGATATGTCTTCCTACGAGCAGTACTTC. Translating gives CASSPHDMSSYEQYF.

The chain couples TRBV9 to TRBJ2-2; D perhaps matches TRBD1 (6 bases). The CDR3 sequence is 17 residues long. V lost 0 bases to trimming and J lost 3 bases, with 15 bases between them. The germline V gene encodes CDR1 SGDLS and CDR2 YYNGEE. CDR3 sequence (DNA): TGTGCCAGCAGCGTAGAGGCCCCAGGGGCGTACACCGGGGAGCTGTTTTTT. Amino acids: CASSVEAPGAYTGELFF.

The rearrangement links TRBV11-1 to TRBJ1-1, with 7 bases fitting TRBD1. The length of the CDR3 is 12 residues. CDR1 and CDR2 (germline): SGHAT, FQDESV (reference sequence). Germline trimming cut 5 bases from V and 8 bases from J; bases unmatched to any gene: 5. CDR3 residues: CASSLDREEAFF. CDR3 bases: TGTGCCAGCAGCCTTGACAGGGAAGAAGCTTTCTTT. Using reference TRBV11-1 and TRBJ1-1 for the parts outside the CDR3, the full variable domain is EAEVAQSPRYKITEKSQAVAFWCDPISGHATLYWYRQILGQGPELLVQFQDESVVDDSQLPKDRFSAERLKGVDSTLKIQPAELGDSAMYLCASSLDREEAFFGQGTRLTVV.

V and J are TRBV30 and TRBJ2-1, with D perhaps TRBD1 or TRBD2 (6 bases each). CDR1 GTSNPN and CDR2 SVGIG come from the germline V gene (reference sequence). This CDR3 is built from 14 residues. The V and J ends lost 0 bases and 9 bases respectively, with 15 bases between them. CDR3 DNA: TGTGCCTGGAGTGTAGGTCGGGGGCAGAGTGAGCAGTTCTTC. It specifies CAWSVGRGQSEQFF.

The chain has TRBV28 and TRBJ2-3, with 7 nucleotides matching TRBD2. Looked up from germline, CDR1 is MDHEN and CDR2 is SYDVKM. The CDR3 is made up of 16 amino acids. V lost 5 bases to trimming and J lost 2 bases; unmatched junction nucleotides: 10. In DNA form, the CDR3 reads TGTGCCAGCAGTCCCCCGGGACTACCTTCCACAGATACGCAGTATTTT. Its protein is CASSPPGLPSTDTQYF. Based on the CDR3 plus reference TRBV28 and TRBJ2-3, the full variable domain is DVKVTQSSRYLVKRTGEKVFLECVQDMDHENMFWYRQDPGLGLRLIYFSYDVKMKEKGDIPEGYSVSREKKERFSLILESASTNQTSMYLCASSPPGLPSTDTQYFGPGTRLTVL.

Of note for this clone: A junction boundary mismatches the germline segment, possibly from a read error. This specimen includes other DNA sequences encoding the same CDR3. The chain uses TRBV29-1 and TRBJ1-1, with 8 bases fitting TRBD1. Germline loops: CDR1 SQVTM, CDR2 ANQGSEA. The CDR3 length is 15 residues. The CDR3 DNA sequence: TGCAGCGTTGAGATTTTGGACAGGGTGAACACTGAAGCCTTCTTT. Its protein is CSVEILDRVNTEAFF.

This chain uses TRBV18 with TRBJ2-7; possibly TRBD2 for D (6 bases). Germline loops: CDR1 KGHSH, CDR2 LQKENI. V was shortened by 4 bases and J by 9 bases, with 19 bases between the two germline ends. This CDR3 has 14 residues. CDR3 sequence reads: CASSRGDGDILQYF. DNA of the CDR3: TGTGCCAGCTCACGGGGGGACGGCGATATTTTGCAGTACTTC.

The V and J genes are TRBV5-8 and TRBJ1-1; D gene unclear. The CDR3 consists of 15 residues. Germline V gives CDR1 SGHTS, CDR2 YDEGEE. V was clipped by 4 bases and J by 2 bases, with 15 bases between them. DNA for the CDR3: TGTGCCAGCAGCCGTCTGATGCTGAGTAACACTGAAGCTTTCTTT. The encoded protein is CASSRLMLSNTEAFF. The full variable domain, completed using reference TRBV5-8 and TRBJ1-1, is EAGVTQSPTHLIKTRGQQATLRCSPISGHTSVYWYQQALGLGLQFLLWYDEGEERNRGNFPPRFSGRQFPNYSSELNVNALELEDSALYLCASSRLMLSNTEAFFGQGTRLTVV.

The chain has TRBV9 and TRBJ2-1; 9 nucleotides line up with TRBD2. The trim removed 0 bases at V and 6 bases at J, leaving 4 bases unmatched. In germline, CDR1 is SGDLS, CDR2 YYNGEE. The CDR3 extends over 15 amino acids. CDR3 residues: CASSVAPSGINEQFF. CDR3 coding DNA: TGTGCCAGCAGCGTAGCCCCTAGCGGGATCAATGAGCAGTTCTTC.

V and J are TRBV7-9 and TRBJ2-3, with 7 bases aligning to TRBD1. The V and J ends lost 8 bases and 2 bases, in that order; junction bases with no gene match: 13. The CDR3 has 16 amino acids. Germline V gene sequence: CDR1 SEHNR, CDR2 FQNEAQ (reference sequence). For the CDR3, the DNA is TGTGCCAGCCGCCTAGACAGGGATTATCCCACAGATACGCAGTATTTT. Its protein is CASRLDRDYPTDTQYF.

This chain links TRBV29-1 with TRBJ1-2; the match to TRBD1 covers 7 bases. The CDR3 runs to 14 residues. Losses at the gene ends were 5 bases for V and 0 bases for J; bases not matched to a gene: 6. Germline CDR1 and CDR2: SQVTM and ANQGSEA. In nucleotides, the CDR3 is TGCAGCGTTTGGACAGGTCGCGCTAACTATGGCTACACCTTC. This encodes CSVWTGRANYGYTF.

The chain links TRBV2 to TRBJ2-7, with D unresolved. CDR1 and CDR2 from the germline V gene are SNHLY and FYNNEI. The CDR3 consists of 15 residues. V was trimmed by 3 bases and J by 2 bases, leaving 14 bases between them. CDR3 nucleotides: TGTGCCAGCAGTGATGACCCCTCAAACACCTACGAGCAGTACTTC. It translates to CASSDDPSNTYEQYF.

The genes are TRBV28 and TRBJ2-1; D remains unclear. With 6 bases removed from V and 8 bases from J, the gap between germline ends came to 11 bases. There are 12 residues in the CDR3. Germline CDR1 is MDHEN and CDR2 is SYDVKM. CDR3 DNA: TGTGCCAGCAGCCTATTTAAAGATGAGCAGTTCTTC. This encodes CASSLFKDEQFF.

The rearrangement uses TRBV7-7 and TRBJ2-1; maybe TRBD1 (7 bases). The ends were cut back, 2 bases at V and 9 bases at J, with 8 bases in the middle. The CDR3 loop spans 12 amino acids. Germline V gene lookup returns CDR1 SSHAT and CDR2 FNYEAQ (reference sequence). CDR3 sequence: CASSLQGGEQFF. As DNA, the CDR3 is TGTGCCAGCAGCTTACAGGGGGGTGAGCAGTTCTTC.

The CDR3 reads CASSLTPGSYNEQFF. CDR3 nucleotide sequence: TGTGCCAGCAGCTTAACCCCCGGCTCCTACAATGAGCAGTTCTTC. This chain uses TRBV7-8 with TRBJ2-1; D is uncertain. The CDR3 has 15 amino acids. Germline V CDR1 and CDR2: SGHVS, FQNEAQ. Trimming pared 2 bases from V and 0 bases from J, leaving 8 bases between.

The chain is built from TRBV19 and TRBJ1-1; D gene ambiguous. The V gene's germline CDR1 is LNHDA and CDR2 SQIVND (reference sequence). This CDR3 has 15 residues. The ends were cut back, 7 bases at V and 5 bases at J, with 20 bases in the middle. CDR3 sequence reads: CASTNHYAGETEAFF. CDR3 DNA: TGTGCCAGTACAAACCATTACGCCGGGGAGACTGAAGCTTTCTTT.

CDR3 nucleotide sequence: TGTGCCAGCAGTTTAAGAGCTAACTATGGCTACACCTTC. It encodes CASSLRANYGYTF. This chain joins TRBV28 and TRBJ1-2; D gene unclear. The CDR3 totals 13 residues. V lost 2 bases and J 0 bases, leaving 4 bases between the germline ends. The germline CDR1 and CDR2 sequences are MDHEN and SYDVKM.

For the CDR3, the DNA is TGCAGTGCCACCGACCCCACTGAAGCTTTCTTT. Translating it yields CSATDPTEAFF. This rearrangement joins TRBV20-1 to TRBJ1-1; D gene unclear. This CDR3 spans 11 amino acids. Trimming took 6 bases from V and 4 from J, leaving 9 bases between them. Germline-derived CDR1 and CDR2 are DFQATT and SNEGSKA (reference sequence).

V is TRBV11-2 and J is TRBJ2-2; 7 bases are a match to TRBD2. The length of the CDR3 is 15 residues. Germline V lookup: CDR1 SGHAT, CDR2 FQNNGV. The V and J ends lost 3 bases and 5 bases, in that order; junction bases with no gene match: 6. In DNA, the CDR3 is TGTGCCAGCAGCTTTCTAGCGGTTGGAACCGGGGAGCTGTTTTTT. Residues: CASSFLAVGTGELFF.

The rearrangement links TRBV28 to TRBJ2-7; no firm D call. This CDR3 comprises 11 residues. Per the germline V gene, CDR1 is MDHEN and CDR2 is SYDVKM. The V and J ends lost 6 bases and 9 bases respectively, with 12 bases between them. The chain's CDR3 is CASSPRDRQYF. As DNA, the CDR3 is TGTGCCAGCAGCCCTCGTGATCGGCAGTACTTC.

The chain has TRBV30 and TRBJ2-1, with 7 bases lining up with TRBD2. The J segment lost 3 bases and the V segment lost 1 base, leaving 9 bases of the junction unmatched. The CDR3 is 16 residues long. From germline, CDR1 is GTSNPN and CDR2 SVGIG (reference sequence). CDR3 nucleotide sequence: TGTGCCTGGAGTGGGGGGGGTGCGGGCTACTACAATGAGCAGTTCTTC. Translating gives CAWSGGGAGYYNEQFF.

For this clone: This sample also contains other DNA sequences that code for the same CDR3. V gene TRBV30 combines with J gene TRBJ1-2; 7 nucleotides align to TRBD1. V was pared by 2 bases and J by 7 bases, with 7 bases of the junction left unmatched. Germline V gives CDR1 GTSNPN, CDR2 SVGIG (reference sequence). This CDR3 is 13 amino acids long. The CDR3 DNA sequence: TGTGCCTGGAGTTACCCTCGACAGGGTGGCTACACCTTC. Its translation: CAWSYPRQGGYTF.

This clone was seen a single time. The chain employs TRBV9 and TRBJ2-7; 9 nucleotides line up with TRBD2. The DNA end lines up better with TRBJ2-1; the J call may be wrong. Germline V gene data show CDR1 as SGDLS and CDR2 as YYNGEE. The CDR3 is made up of 14 amino acids. CDR3 sequence (DNA): TGTGCCAGCAGCGTAGTTAGCGGGAGTGTTGAGCAGTTCTTC. It codes for CASSVVSGSVEQFF.